The clone carrying this TCR beta chain occurred many times. Its antigen remains unknown. The source of the sample is a study of blood T cells in healthy people across ages. Study-wide points: TCR beta diversity tracked closely with naive T cell percentage. Conclusively comparing naive with antigen-experienced cells was impossible with unsorted PBMCs. Measured against age, TCR beta diversity per million T cells decreased in a roughly linear manner.

The second PCR ran roughly 7 to 12 cycles with a sample-barcoded 5' primer and J-beta primers. A template-switch adaptor that had 12 random nucleotides put a tag on each cDNA molecule. TCRdb used MiXCR to reprocess the 5' RACE reads, holding one entry per CDR3 protein. The sample shows around 1,500,000 distinct CDR3 sequences, over 25% of them seen only once. The CDR3 contains 13 residues. CDR1 is SGHRS and CDR2 is YFSETQ in the germline V gene. V was trimmed by 7 bases and J by 5 bases, leaving 15 bases between them. The specimen sequenced was blood. V is TRBV5-1 and J is TRBJ2-5; D is perhaps TRBD1 (6 bases). The source is a woman aged 30 to 39 in good health. CDR3 loop: CASGEGVWETQYF. DNA of the CDR3: TGCGCCAGCGGAGAGGGGGTTTGGGAGACCCAGTACTTC.